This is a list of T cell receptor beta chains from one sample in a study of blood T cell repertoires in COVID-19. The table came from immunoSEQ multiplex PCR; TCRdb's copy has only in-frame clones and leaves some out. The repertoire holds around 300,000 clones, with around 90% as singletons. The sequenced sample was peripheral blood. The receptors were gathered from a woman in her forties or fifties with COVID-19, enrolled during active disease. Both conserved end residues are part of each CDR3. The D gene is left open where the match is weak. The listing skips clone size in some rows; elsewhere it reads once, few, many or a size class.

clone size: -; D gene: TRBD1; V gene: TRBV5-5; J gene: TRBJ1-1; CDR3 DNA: TGTGCCAGCAGCTGGACAGGGCAGAGGACTGAAGCTTTCTTT; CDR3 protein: CASSWTGQRTEAFF
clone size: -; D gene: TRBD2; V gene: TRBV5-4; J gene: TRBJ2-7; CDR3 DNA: TGTGCCAGCAGCTCCCAAGCGGGAGGGGGCGAGCAGTACTTC; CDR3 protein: CASSSQAGGGEQYF
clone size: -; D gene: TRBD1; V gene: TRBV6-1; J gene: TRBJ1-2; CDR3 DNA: TGTGCCAGCAGTGCGGACAGGGCTTATGGCTACACCTTC; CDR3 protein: CASSADRAYGYTF
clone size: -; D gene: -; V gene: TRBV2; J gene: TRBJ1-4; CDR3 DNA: TGTGCCAGCAGAACCACAGAAATAGGGGCAACTAATGAAAAACTGTTTTTT; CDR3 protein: CASRTTEIGATNEKLFF
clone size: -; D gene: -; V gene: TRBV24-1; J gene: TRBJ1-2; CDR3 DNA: TGTGCCACCAGTGACCGAACCAGAGGACAGTCCTCTGGCTACACCTTC; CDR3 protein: CATSDRTRGQSSGYTF
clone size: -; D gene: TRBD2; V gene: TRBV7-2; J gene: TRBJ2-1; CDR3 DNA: TGTGCCAGCAGCCAGACTAGCGCCTTCTACAATGAGCAGTTCTTC; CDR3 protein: CASSQTSAFYNEQFF
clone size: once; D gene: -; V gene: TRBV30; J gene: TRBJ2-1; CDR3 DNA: TGTGCCTGGAGGTTTGGGACTTCCGCCTACAATGAGCAGTTCTTC; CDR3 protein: CAWRFGTSAYNEQFF
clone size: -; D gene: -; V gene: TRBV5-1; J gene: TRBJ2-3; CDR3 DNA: TGCGCCAGCAGCCCCCGGGGGGCACGACTCACAGATACGCAGTATTTT; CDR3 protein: CASSPRGARLTDTQYF
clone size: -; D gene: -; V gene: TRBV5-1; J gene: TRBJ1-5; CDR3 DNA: TGCGCCAGCAGCTTGGAGGGGTTCGATCAGCCCCAGCATTTT; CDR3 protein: CASSLEGFDQPQHF
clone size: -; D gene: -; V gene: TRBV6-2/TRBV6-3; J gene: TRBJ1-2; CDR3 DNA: TGTGCCAGCAGTTACTCTCGGCCGACAGGCGCAGGTGGCTACACCTTC; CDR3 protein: CASSYSRPTGAGGYTF
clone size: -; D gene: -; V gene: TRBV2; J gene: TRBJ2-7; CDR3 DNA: TGTGCCAGCGCCCGAGACTCCCCGGGGCAGTACTTC; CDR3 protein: CASARDSPGQYF
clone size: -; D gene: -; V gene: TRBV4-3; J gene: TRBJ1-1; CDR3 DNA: TGCGCCAGCAGCCAAGATGCTAATCGGGGGGGGCGGAGGGGCACTGAAGCTTTCTTT; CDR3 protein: CASSQDANRGGRRGTEAFF
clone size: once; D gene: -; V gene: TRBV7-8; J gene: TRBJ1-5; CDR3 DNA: TGTGCCAGCAGCTTACTGGCAGGGAATAGCAATCAGCCCCAGCATTTT; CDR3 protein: CASSLLAGNSNQPQHF
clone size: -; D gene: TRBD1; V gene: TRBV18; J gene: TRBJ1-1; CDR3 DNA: TGTGCCAGCTCACTTAGGACAGGGGCTCTAACGCAGTCTGAAGCTTTCTTT; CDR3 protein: CASSLRTGALTQSEAFF
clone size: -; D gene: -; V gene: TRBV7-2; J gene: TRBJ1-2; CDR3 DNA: TGTGCCAGCAGCTTATACGGGATGGGCTATGGCTACACCTTC; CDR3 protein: CASSLYGMGYGYTF
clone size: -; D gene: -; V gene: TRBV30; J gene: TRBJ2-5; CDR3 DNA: TGTGCCTGGAGTGTGTCGGGGGAGACCCAGTACTTC; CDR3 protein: CAWSVSGETQYF
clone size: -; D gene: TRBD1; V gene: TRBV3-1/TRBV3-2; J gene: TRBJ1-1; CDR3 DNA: TGTGCCAGCACCCGGACAGGGCTTGAAGCTTTCTTT; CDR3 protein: CASTRTGLEAFF
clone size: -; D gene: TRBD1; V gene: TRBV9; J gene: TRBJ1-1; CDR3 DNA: TGTGCCAGCAGCAAGGGACAGGGGACTCCTGAAGCTTTCTTT; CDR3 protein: CASSKGQGTPEAFF
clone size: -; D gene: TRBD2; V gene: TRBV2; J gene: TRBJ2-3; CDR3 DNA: TGTGCCAGCAGTCCCCGGGGGGGCCTAGGCACAGATACGCAGTATTTT; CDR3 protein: CASSPRGGLGTDTQYF
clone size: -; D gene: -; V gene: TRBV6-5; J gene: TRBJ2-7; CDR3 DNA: TGTGCCAGCAGTTACTCATCGGGTTTTCGTTACTACGAGCAGTACTTC; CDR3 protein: CASSYSSGFRYYEQYF
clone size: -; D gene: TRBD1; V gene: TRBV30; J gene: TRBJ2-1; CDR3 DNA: TGTGCCTGGAGTCGCGGGACAGGGTTGAATGAGCAGTTCTTC; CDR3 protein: CAWSRGTGLNEQFF
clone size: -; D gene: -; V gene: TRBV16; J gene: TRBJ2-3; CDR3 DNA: TGTGCCAGCAGCCCCCTAGAGGGGGATACAGATACGCAGTATTTT; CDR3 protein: CASSPLEGDTDTQYF
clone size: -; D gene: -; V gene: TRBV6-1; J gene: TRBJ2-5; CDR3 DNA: TGTGCCAGCAGTGAAGGATGGGGCGCAGAAGAGACCCAGTACTTC; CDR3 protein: CASSEGWGAEETQYF